The clone carrying this T cell receptor beta chain showed up just a few times. What it binds is not known. This record comes from a study of T-cell memory formation after mild COVID-19. Overall study: Most TCR clusters belonged to a single donor. General study findings and limits: Pre-infection memory showed some responding clones, and this suggested that cross-reactive memory joined. SARS-CoV-2 specificity was not confirmed for second-wave clones peaking on day 37. Whereas later expanders leaned CD4+, clones contracting day 15 to 85 showed a balanced CD4/CD8 makeup.

One entry per CDR3 protein, called by TCRdb with MiXCR from the 5' RACE reads. The profile shows roughly 560,000 distinct CDR3 sequences, about a fifth of them singletons. The germline V gene has CDR1 MNHNS and CDR2 SASEGT. J gave up 1 base and V 7 bases, and 3 bases lay outside the gene matches. This CDR3 is built from 14 residues. The chain recombines TRBV6-1 with TRBJ2-4, with TRBD2 matching over 8 bases. This clonotype was obtained from an adult woman who had mild COVID-19 (a few samples of this study predate the infection). Cell type and time point are not known. Sequencing input: PBMCs or a T cell subset sorted from them (not recorded which). The CDR3 DNA follows: TGTGCCAGCAAATCTAGCGGGGCCAAAAACATTCAGTACTTC. Amino acids: CASKSSGAKNIQYF.